This T cell receptor beta chain emerged from a study of Graves' ophthalmopathy and Graves' hyperthyroidism. General study points: The blood repertoire also included most expanded thyroid clonotypes above 0.001 frequency. Built on 13 signatures, a model told ophthalmopathy apart from stable hyperthyroidism with approximately 88% sensitivity and 80% to 82% specificity.

Excluded: other autoimmune disease, uncontrolled infection, pregnancy or lactation. Looked up from germline, CDR1 is MNHEY and CDR2 is SVGAGI. The CDR3 has 16 residues. Trimming took off 6 bases at V and 0 bases at J, with 12 bases between the two ends. This clonotype came up many times. Its target is unknown. TCR beta CDR3 regions were amplified from RNA transcripts. RT-PCR with HTBI primers came first, then second-round multiplex PCR. TCRdb passed the multiplex PCR reads through MiXCR, listing each CDR3 protein once. The data contain around 1.1 million distinct CDR3 sequences, about two fifths of them singletons.

This sequence joins TRBV6-5 and TRBJ2-6; maybe TRBD1 (5 bases). The sample taken for sequencing was peripheral blood or thyroid tissue (not recorded which). This clonotype was obtained from an adult man with Graves' hyperthyroidism. The CDR3, as DNA: TGTGCCAGCAGGCCCTGGACATCCTCTGGGGCCAACGTCCTGACTTTC. Protein product: CASRPWTSSGANVLTF.